A single sample gave rise to the 15 T cell receptor beta chains below, sequenced in a study of blood T cells in healthy people across ages. A second 7 to 11 cycle PCR used barcoded and J-beta primers. In TCRdb, the 5' RACE reads were re-called with MiXCR into one record per CDR3 protein. This sample yields over 1,500,000 distinct CDR3 sequences, of which about 50% are seen a single time; over 2% belongs to the top ten. Sample: blood. These receptor sequences come from a middle-aged woman in good health.

The J gene is TRBJ2-3, the V gene TRBV20-1; TRBD2 might be the D (5 bases). The germline gives CDR1 DFQATT, CDR2 SNEGSKA (reference sequence). The CDR3 has 13 residues. With 0 bases removed from V and 5 bases from J, the gap between germline ends came to 9 bases. The CDR3 sequence: CSARDGEGDTQYF. The CDR3 DNA reads TGCAGTGCTAGAGACGGAGAGGGAGATACGCAGTATTTT.

The rearrangement uses TRBV29-1 and TRBJ2-1; D is perhaps TRBD2 (6 bases). The CDR3 is 14 residues long. Trimming cost V 1 base and J 6 bases, with 13 bases left between them. Germline V gene lookup returns CDR1 SQVTM and CDR2 ANQGSEA. CDR3 protein: CSVEAGGVGNEQFF. CDR3 nucleotide sequence: TGCAGCGTTGAAGCTGGCGGGGTCGGCAATGAGCAGTTCTTC.

The chain couples TRBV20-1 to TRBJ2-1; 10 nucleotides align to TRBD2. The CDR3 is 16 amino acids. Trimming took 0 bases from V and 4 from J; bases not matched to a gene: 6. The V gene's germline CDR1 is DFQATT and CDR2 SNEGSKA (reference sequence). The CDR3 is CSARDPSGGVYNEQFF. The CDR3 DNA is TGCAGTGCTAGAGATCCGAGCGGGGGGGTATACAATGAGCAGTTCTTC.

This chain links TRBV20-1 with TRBJ2-3; 8 bases agree with TRBD2. The trim removed 2 bases at V and 5 bases at J, leaving 6 bases unmatched. Germline V CDR1 and CDR2: DFQATT, SNEGSKA (reference sequence). This CDR3 has 14 residues. The CDR3 spells CSARPGGPVDTQYF. The CDR3 DNA follows: TGCAGTGCTAGACCGGGGGGGCCGGTAGATACGCAGTATTTT.

Worth noting for this clonotype: Possible read error: a much larger clone is one base away. V usage is TRBV2 and J usage is TRBJ2-1; TRBD1 agrees at 10 bases. This CDR3 has 14 residues. Unmatched junction bases numbered 2, after V lost 5 bases and J lost 4 bases. Germline CDR1 is SNHLY and CDR2 is FYNNEI. CDR3 nucleotides: TGTGCCAGCAGTTGGACAGGGGGATACAATGAGCAGTTCTTC. Its protein product is CASSWTGGYNEQFF.

This chain uses TRBV5-5 with TRBJ2-7; tentatively, D is TRBD1 or TRBD2 (5 bases each). With the DNA end fitting TRBJ2-5 better, the J assignment may be wrong. Looked up from germline, CDR1 is SGHKS and CDR2 is YYEKEE (reference sequence). This CDR3 is built from 16 residues. Written as DNA, the CDR3 is TGTGCCAGCAGCCCGTCTCCGGGACGGACGGGTGAGACCCAGTACTTC. Protein product: CASSPSPGRTGETQYF.

The chain couples TRBV28 to TRBJ2-5; D not certain. The CDR3 is made up of 13 amino acids. Per germline, CDR1 MDHEN and CDR2 SYDVKM. The V end was cut by 1 base, the J end by 5 bases, with 8 bases between. This chain's CDR3 is CASSLYSVETQYF. Written as DNA, the CDR3 is TGTGCCAGCAGTTTATACAGTGTCGAGACCCAGTACTTC. The complete variable domain, with remaining parts taken from reference TRBV28 and TRBJ2-5, reads DVKVTQSSRYLVKRTGEKVFLECVQDMDHENMFWYRQDPGLGLRLIYFSYDVKMKEKGDIPEGYSVSREKKERFSLILESASTNQTSMYLCASSLYSVETQYFGPGTRLLVL.

In the case of this clonotype: At one end the junction does not follow the germline gene, possibly because of a read error. J is TRBJ1-4 and V is TRBV3-1; D uncertain. The CDR3 length is 14 residues. CDR1 and CDR2 from the germline V gene are LGHDT and YNNKEL (reference sequence). CDR3 protein: CASSRRATNEKPFF. Written as DNA, the CDR3 is TGTGCCAGCAGCCGACGTGCAACTAATGAAAAACCGTTTTTT. The whole variable domain, remainder taken from reference TRBV3-1 and TRBJ1-4, is DTAVSQTPKYLVTQMGNDKSIKCEQNLGHDTMYWYKQDSKKFLKIMFSYNNKELIINETVPNRFSPKSPDKAHLNLHINSLELGDSAVYFCASSRRATNEKPFFGSGTQLSVL.

The DNA for the CDR3 is TGTGCCAGCAGCCAAGATTGGGGACAGTTTAATCAGCCCCAGCATTTT. Translating it yields CASSQDWGQFNQPQHF. The chain uses TRBV4-2 and TRBJ1-5, with 7 bases lining up with TRBD1. Germline lookup yields CDR1 LGHNA and CDR2 YNFKEQ. There are 16 residues in the CDR3. Trimming at V came to 0 bases and at J to 4 bases, leaving 6 bases not matched to a gene.

Worth noting for this clonotype: The CDR3 ends on some other residue instead of the conserved phenylalanine or tryptophan, so this is likely a read error. CDR3 loop: CSAIGGETSTDTQYI. The CDR3 coding sequence is TGCAGTGCTATCGGGGGGGAAACTAGCACAGATACGCAGTATATT. The rearrangement links TRBV20-1 to TRBJ2-3, with TRBD2 matching 8 bases. V was clipped by 4 bases and J by 0 bases; unmatched bases: 6. The CDR3 consists of 15 residues. In germline, CDR1 is DFQATT, CDR2 SNEGSKA (reference sequence).

This chain links TRBV29-1 with TRBJ2-1, with D possibly being TRBD1 (6 bases). The CDR3 is made up of 13 amino acids. Germline lookup yields CDR1 SQVTM and CDR2 ANQGSEA. The V and J ends lost 6 bases and 1 base respectively, with 10 bases between them. Here the CDR3 reads CSVPGDSYNEQFF. Here the CDR3 DNA reads TGCAGCGTCCCAGGGGATTCCTACAATGAGCAGTTCTTC.

This clonotype was seen ten or more times. This sequence joins TRBV29-1 and TRBJ2-7; the match to TRBD2 covers 7 bases. There are 15 residues in the CDR3. Germline V gene data show CDR1 as SQVTM and CDR2 as ANQGSEA. V was pared by 1 base and J by 3 bases, with 9 bases of the junction left unmatched. Written as DNA, the CDR3 is TGCAGCGTTGAAGGAAGGGACGGGGGGAGCTACGAGCAGTACTTC. Encoded protein: CSVEGRDGGSYEQYF.

The J gene is TRBJ2-5, the V gene TRBV28; D possibly corresponds to TRBD2 (6 bases). From germline, CDR1 is MDHEN and CDR2 SYDVKM. This CDR3 has 16 amino acids. The germline V and J ends were trimmed by 2 bases and 0 bases, with 13 bases remaining between them. CDR3: CASSLGGTLNQETQYF. CDR3 bases: TGTGCCAGCAGTTTAGGGGGGACCTTAAACCAAGAGACCCAGTACTTC.

Regarding this clonotype: It may be a read error: a sequence one base away is much more abundant. This chain joins TRBV6-1 and TRBJ2-7; 7 bases align to TRBD2. Germline CDR1 MNHNS, CDR2 SASEGT. J was trimmed by 2 bases and V by 6 bases; bases with no gene match: 7. This CDR3 has 14 amino acids. CDR3 DNA sequence: TGTGCCAGCAGAACTAGCGTGGGGGCCTACGAGCAGTACTTC. Residues: CASRTSVGAYEQYF.

CDR3 coding DNA: TGTGCCAGCAGCTTAGGACTCCTATTCTACGAGCAGTACTTC. Its translation: CASSLGLLFYEQYF. This chain links TRBV11-2 with TRBJ2-7, with D uncertain. Trimming shortened V by 1 base and J by 3 bases, and 10 bases separated the two germline ends. CDR1 and CDR2 from the germline V gene are SGHAT and FQNNGV. CDR3 length equals 14 residues.